This TCR beta chain was identified in a study of cytomegalovirus exposure and HLA in healthy donors. Broader study findings: Most of the TCR beta V segments (in an earlier analysis) were productive either about 87% or about 30% of the time.

The V gene's germline CDR1 is SGHVS and CDR2 FQNEAQ. Trimming cost V 2 bases and J 2 bases, with 7 bases left between them. The CDR3 consists of 15 residues. Concerning this clone: Its specificity is not known.

PCR involved 60 Vbeta and 13 Jbeta primers. Data came from immunoSEQ multiplex PCR; TCRdb stores just in-frame clones and leaves some out. There are about 150,000 clones in the sample; about 74% occur only once, and around 4.1% lies in the top ten. The chain uses TRBV7-8 and TRBJ2-6; D is undetermined. This sequence was found in a woman aged 40 to 50 in good health and CMV-seronegative. Source material: PBMCs. Here the CDR3 DNA reads TGTGCCAGCAGCTTAACAGCTACTGGGGCCAACGTCCTGACTTTC. Translated, it gives CASSLTATGANVLTF. The whole variable domain, remainder taken from reference TRBV7-8 and TRBJ2-6, is GAGVSQSPRYKVAKRGQDVALRCDPISGHVSLFWYQQALGQGPEFLTYFQNEAQLDKSGLPSDRFFAERPEGSVSTLKIQRTQQEDSAVYLCASSLTATGANVLTFGAGSRLTVL.